This TCR beta chain was recovered during a study of blood T cells in healthy people across ages (dated by TCRdb to between 2014 and 2016). Looking at the study overall: In model experiments, template switching captured roughly one uniquely barcoded TCR beta cDNA molecule for every two T cells. Using deep sequencing normalized with unique cDNA molecular identifiers, the study measured how TCR beta repertoire diversity changes with age. The donors were divided into four age groups: young (average around 15 years), middle-aged (approximately 41), aged (about 61) and long-lived (82). To avoid experimental bias, donors of different ages were spread randomly across the sequencing lanes. For two donors (one aged 18 to 30 and one aged 80 or older), the study analyzed two additional independent replicas of 1 million unique cDNA reads from the same blood draw.

Concerning this clonotype: Its target antigen remains unknown. Within one base of it there is no much larger clone, and no base qualities were kept.

Library preparation employed 5' RACE. Sequencing relied on an Illumina HiSeq 2500. A second PCR of roughly 6 to 12 cycles was run with a J-beta primer mix and a sample-barcoded 5' primer. A template-switch 5' adaptor carrying 12 random nucleotides introduced a unique molecular identifier onto each TCR beta cDNA molecule. Each sample yielded at least 3 million CDR3-containing paired-end reads. First-strand cDNA synthesis was performed from all RNA using the Mint cDNA synthesis kit, with priming by a TRBC-specific oligonucleotide. Following uracil-DNA glycosylase treatment, a first 18-cycle PCR with universal primers M1SS and BC2_uni_R was performed on all cDNA. Regarding the original processing steps: Normalization of each sample was performed by random selection of 1 million high-quality reads, each carrying a distinct molecular identifier. Instead of being binned into consensus sequences, reads that shared molecular identifiers were thrown out. MiTCR, with a Q25 quality threshold and the strictest error-elimination algorithm, was used for CDR3 identification, clonotype clustering and error correction. A nonparametric unseen species model using Euler transformation provided a lower-bound estimate of total TCR beta diversity. Using fastp at Q25 and MiXCR, TCRdb reprocessed the public reads and kept productive beta chains. CDR3 protein duplicates are merged, each entry listing the most common genes and DNA. The V and J calls shown here were made by TCRdb, not taken from the authors' results. Within this sample are about 1,000,000 distinct CDR3 sequences, with 40% to 55% of them counted one time only. Of the sample, approximately 19% falls within the top ten clones.

There are 14 amino acids in the CDR3, from cysteine to phenylalanine inclusive. Only the CDR3 portion is preserved as DNA: 42 bases, with reading frame beginning at the first base. CDR1 and CDR2 are read off the germline V gene (reference sequence) as DFQATT and SNEGSKA. At the junction V is shortened by 3 bases and J by 5 bases, with 14 bases in between. Study-wide findings and limitations: Donor CMV infection status was unknown, potentially confounding age-related changes in expanded clonotypes. Bulk unsorted PBMC profiling prevented conclusive comparison of naive and antigen-experienced compartments. There was a strong correlation between observed TCR beta diversity and the percentage of naive T cells measured by flow cytometry. Estimates of total diversity based on one million sequenced T cells were regarded as lower bounds and as underestimates. Compared with the aged group, more naive CD4+ T cells, fewer expanded clones and increased TCR diversity were shown by the long-lived group, suggesting age selection. Observed TCR beta diversity per million T cells fell roughly linearly with age, and a significant reduction was already apparent by age roughly 41.

Systemically healthy Caucasian individuals from Russia, some 40 in total and aged about 6 to 100 years, were included as donors. Approximately 10 milliliters of peripheral blood were collected from each donor into EDTA-treated Vacutainer tubes. Ficoll-Paque density-gradient centrifugation was used to isolate PBMCs, with at least 7 million per sample. Total RNA, at least 5 micrograms per sample, was extracted from PBMCs with Trizol reagent. The percentages of naive CD45RAhigh/CD27high T cells were determined by flow cytometry on a PBMC aliquot from every donor. The source of this sequence is an older woman in good health. The chain couples TRBV20-1 to TRBJ2-1, with an unclear D gene assignment. The sequencing input was blood. The CDR3 protein sequence reads: CSARQASLNNEQFF. The DNA sequence is TGCAGTGCTAGGCAGGCGTCGCTAAACAATGAGCAGTTCTTC.